This T cell receptor (beta chain) emerged from a study of cytomegalovirus exposure and HLA in healthy donors. Trimming took 2 bases from V and 6 from J; bases not matched to a gene: 6. The CDR3 extends over 15 amino acids. CDR1 and CDR2 from the germline V gene are SGHTA and FQGNSA. 13 Jbeta primers and 60 Vbeta primers were used for the PCR. Using immunoSEQ multiplex PCR, the repertoire was profiled, and TCRdb retains in-frame clones only, with some absent. The data contain 130,000 to 150,000 clones, around 80% of them singletons. Specimen: PBMCs. The chain couples TRBV7-2 to TRBJ1-4, with TRBD1 matching 7 bases. This receptor was obtained from a female donor in good health and CMV-seronegative. CDR3 sequence: CASSLSTGLDEKLFF. The CDR3 nucleotides are TGTGCCAGCAGCTTATCGACAGGGCTGGATGAAAAACTGTTTTTT.